Presented here are 8 T cell receptor beta chains from one specimen sequenced in a study of cytomegalovirus exposure and HLA in healthy donors. 60 Vbeta and 13 Jbeta primers were used in PCR. This table comes from immunoSEQ multiplex PCR, and its TCRdb copy is limited to in-frame clones, with some not included. Its clone listing holds approximately 75,000 clones. Sequenced input: PBMCs. These TCRs come from a boy aged 5-17 years in good health and CMV-seronegative.

Concerning this clone itself: This specimen includes other DNA sequences encoding the same CDR3. This chain links TRBV30 with TRBJ1-1; the D is unclear. The CDR3 loop spans 14 amino acids. The ends were cut back, 0 bases at V and 6 bases at J, with 14 bases in the middle. Per the germline V gene, CDR1 is GTSNPN and CDR2 is SVGIG (reference sequence). The CDR3: CAWSVRRREAEAFF. The CDR3 DNA sequence: TGTGCCTGGAGTGTACGCCGACGGGAGGCTGAAGCTTTCTTT. Full variable domain (rest looked up from reference TRBV30 and TRBJ1-1): SQTIHQWPATLVQPVGSPLSLECTVEGTSNPNLYWYRQAAGRGLQLLFYSVGIGQISSEVPQNLSASRPQDRQFILSSKKLLLSDSGFYLCAWSVRRREAEAFFGQGTRLTVV.

This chain connects TRBV4-1 to TRBJ2-7, with a tentative D call TRBD2 (6 bases). V was cut by 5 bases and J by 0 bases, with 14 bases left in between. The CDR3 covers 15 residues. Germline CDR1 is MGHRA and CDR2 is YSYEKL. The CDR3 spells CASSGNRGSSYEQYF. Here the CDR3 DNA reads TGCGCCAGCAGCGGAAACCGGGGGAGCTCCTACGAGCAGTACTTC.

The chain couples TRBV13 to TRBJ1-1; weak D call: TRBD1 (5 bases). The CDR3 is made up of 13 amino acids. Germline CDR1 PRHDT, CDR2 FYEKMQ (reference sequence). V was shortened by 4 bases and J by 1 base, with 7 bases between the two germline ends. CDR3 sequence reads: CASSSTANTEAFF. As DNA, the CDR3 is TGTGCCAGCAGCTCGACAGCGAACACTGAAGCTTTCTTT.

On this clone: Mismatch with germline at one junction end may stem from a read error. The chain recombines TRBV29-1 with TRBJ1-5; D call uncertain. The CDR3 totals 14 residues. Germline CDR1 and CDR2: SQVTM and ANQGSEA. CDR3 sequence: CSVGGGNSNQHQHF. CDR3 sequence (DNA): TGCAGCGTTGGCGGAGGCAATAGCAATCAGCACCAGCATTTT.

This chain connects TRBV6-5 to TRBJ2-1; 9 bases map to TRBD2. V dropped 0 bases and J dropped 3; count of bases not matched to a gene: 3. CDR3 size: 16 residues. Germline lookup yields CDR1 MNHEY and CDR2 SVGAGI. The CDR3 DNA sequence: TGTGCCAGCAGTTACTCGGCACTAGCGGGCTACAATGAGCAGTTCTTC. Translating it yields CASSYSALAGYNEQFF.

This chain links TRBV5-4 with TRBJ2-2, with D perhaps matching TRBD1 (5 bases). Trimming took off 2 bases at V and 1 base at J, with 6 bases between the two ends. Germline V gene lookup returns CDR1 SGHNT and CDR2 YYREEE (reference sequence). This CDR3 is built from 14 residues. CDR3 amino acids: CASSFGQNTGELFF. As DNA, the CDR3 is TGTGCCAGCAGCTTCGGACAGAACACCGGGGAGCTGTTTTTT. The complete variable domain, with remaining parts taken from reference TRBV5-4 and TRBJ2-2, reads ETGVTQSPTHLIKTRGQQVTLRCSSQSGHNTVSWYQQALGQGPQFIFQYYREEENGRGNFPPRFSGLQFPNYSSELNVNALELDDSALYLCASSFGQNTGELFFGEGSRLTVL.

The gene calls are TRBV5-8 and TRBJ2-3, with 8 bases aligning to TRBD2. The V gene end was trimmed by 0 bases and the J gene end by 3 bases; junction bases not matched to a gene: 12. This CDR3 is 18 amino acids long. In germline, CDR1 is SGHTS, CDR2 YDEGEE. In DNA form, the CDR3 reads TGTGCCAGCAGCTTGGGGCCGTGGGGACTAGTTGCAACAGATACGCAGTATTTT. Translating it yields CASSLGPWGLVATDTQYF.

The chain employs TRBV5-1 and TRBJ2-7; 8 positions agree with TRBD1. V gave up 8 bases and J gave up 2 bases; unmatched junction bases: 6. Germline lookup yields CDR1 SGHRS and CDR2 YFSETQ. The CDR3 contains 13 residues. CDR3 loop: CASRGQGAYEQYF. CDR3 DNA: TGCGCCAGTCGCGGACAGGGAGCCTACGAGCAGTACTTC.